The subject of this entry is one TCR beta chain. As yet, its antigen is unknown. The source of the sample is a study of cytomegalovirus exposure and HLA in healthy donors. The study's findings and limits: Several top significant clusters appeared, in a later analysis, to be linked to common viral pathogens.

V was shortened by 2 bases and J by 2 bases, with 14 bases between the two germline ends. CDR3 length: 16 amino acids. Germline CDR1 and CDR2: MNHNS and SASEGT. 13 Jbeta primers and 60 Vbeta primers were used for the PCR. Using immunoSEQ multiplex PCR, the repertoire was profiled, and TCRdb retains in-frame clones only, with some absent. The table includes approximately 220,000 clones, roughly 80% detected once. This receptor was taken from a man aged 25-45 years in good health and CMV-seronegative. The J gene is TRBJ2-3, the V gene TRBV6-1, with TRBD2 as a possible D gene (5 bases). The sequenced sample was PBMCs. The CDR3 sequence is CASSEPWTYHTDTQYF. The CDR3 DNA reads as TGTGCCAGCAGTGAACCCTGGACTTACCACACAGATACGCAGTATTTT.